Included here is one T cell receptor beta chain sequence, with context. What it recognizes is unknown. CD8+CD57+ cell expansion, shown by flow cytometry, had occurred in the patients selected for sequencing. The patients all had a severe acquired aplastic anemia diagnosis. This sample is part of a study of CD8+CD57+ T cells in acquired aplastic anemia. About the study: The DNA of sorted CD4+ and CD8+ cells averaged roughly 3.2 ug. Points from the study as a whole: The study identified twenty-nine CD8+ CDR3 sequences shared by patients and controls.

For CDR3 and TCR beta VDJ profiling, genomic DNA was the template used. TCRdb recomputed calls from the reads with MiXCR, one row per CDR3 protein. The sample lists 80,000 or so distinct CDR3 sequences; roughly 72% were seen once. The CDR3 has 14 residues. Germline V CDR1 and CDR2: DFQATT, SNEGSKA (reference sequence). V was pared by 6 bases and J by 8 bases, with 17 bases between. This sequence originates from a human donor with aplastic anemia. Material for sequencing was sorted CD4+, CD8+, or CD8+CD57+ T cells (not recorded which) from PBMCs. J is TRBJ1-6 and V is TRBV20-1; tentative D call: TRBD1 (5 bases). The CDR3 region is CSASRVTEDSPLHF. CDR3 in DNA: TGCAGTGCCAGTCGGGTGACAGAGGATTCACCCCTCCACTTT.